This is a list of T cell receptor beta chains from one sample in a study of cytomegalovirus exposure and HLA in healthy donors. The protocol was immunoSEQ multiplex PCR, while the TCRdb copy is restricted to in-frame clones and leaves out a portion. The sample holds approximately 160,000 clones, around 96% seen once. The source material was PBMCs. The receptor set was obtained from a woman aged 18-29 years in good health and CMV-seronegative. Both conserved end residues are part of each CDR3. Each record gives: CDR3 DNA, CDR3 protein, D gene, clone size, V gene, J gene. D genes are given only for firm matches. Only some rows state a clone size, as once, few, many or a class for expanded clones.

CDR3 DNA: TGCGCCAGCAGCCATGGACAGATCACCTACGAGCAGTACTTC
CDR3 protein: CASSHGQITYEQYF
D gene: -
clone size: -
V gene: TRBV5-1
J gene: TRBJ2-7

CDR3 DNA: TGTGCCCGCAGGTGGGGGGACACTGAAGCTTTCTTT
CDR3 protein: CARRWGDTEAFF
D gene: -
clone size: -
V gene: TRBV30
J gene: TRBJ1-1

CDR3 DNA: TGTGCCAGCAGCCAGGACAGGGCAAACCTTCAGTACTTC
CDR3 protein: CASSQDRANLQYF
D gene: TRBD1
clone size: -
V gene: TRBV11-2
J gene: TRBJ2-4

CDR3 DNA: TGCAGCGTTGAAGGCGCATCGAACACCGGGGAGCTGTTTTTT
CDR3 protein: CSVEGASNTGELFF
D gene: -
clone size: -
V gene: TRBV29-1
J gene: TRBJ2-2

CDR3 DNA: TGTGCCAGTACCTCACTGGGCCTCGGGGAGAACACCATATATTTT
CDR3 protein: CASTSLGLGENTIYF
D gene: -
clone size: -
V gene: TRBV19
J gene: TRBJ1-3

CDR3 DNA: TGTGCCAGCAGCCAAGATGGGGCTAGCGGGGGTCCCGGGGAGCTGTTTTTT
CDR3 protein: CASSQDGASGGPGELFF
D gene: TRBD2
clone size: -
V gene: TRBV4-2
J gene: TRBJ2-2

CDR3 DNA: TGTGCCAGCAGTTACTCGCGTGGGAGCTCCTACAATGAGCAGTTCTTC
CDR3 protein: CASSYSRGSSYNEQFF
D gene: -
clone size: -
V gene: TRBV6-6
J gene: TRBJ2-1

CDR3 DNA: TGTGCCAGCAGCCCGGGTTCGGGGACAGTCTCGAAAGCTTTCTTT
CDR3 protein: CASSPGSGTVSKAFF
D gene: TRBD1
clone size: -
V gene: TRBV7-3
J gene: TRBJ1-1

CDR3 DNA: TGTGCCAGCAGTGAGGCGGGCAGGGGGCATTTTGGCTACACCTTC
CDR3 protein: CASSEAGRGHFGYTF
D gene: TRBD1
clone size: once
V gene: TRBV2
J gene: TRBJ1-2

CDR3 DNA: TGTGCCAGCAGCCCTAGCGGGGGGGGTGGATCCTACGAGCAGTACTTC
CDR3 protein: CASSPSGGGGSYEQYF
D gene: TRBD2
clone size: once
V gene: TRBV11-2
J gene: TRBJ2-7

CDR3 DNA: TGTGCCAGCAGCTTAGGTGACAGGGGGCTCACCGGGGAGCTGTTTTTT
CDR3 protein: CASSLGDRGLTGELFF
D gene: TRBD1
clone size: -
V gene: TRBV7-2
J gene: TRBJ2-2

CDR3 DNA: TGTGCCAGCAGTTCAGGGAAGGTGGTCAGTGAAGCTTTCTTT
CDR3 protein: CASSSGKVVSEAFF
D gene: -
clone size: -
V gene: TRBV6-5
J gene: TRBJ1-1

CDR3 DNA: TGCGCCAGCAGCCAAGGGGCACAGGGGTACCAAGAGACCCAGTACTTC
CDR3 protein: CASSQGAQGYQETQYF
D gene: TRBD1
clone size: -
V gene: TRBV4-1
J gene: TRBJ2-5

CDR3 DNA: TGTGCCAGCAGCCTTGGGACAGGACAACGGTACGAGCAGTACTTC
CDR3 protein: CASSLGTGQRYEQYF
D gene: TRBD1
clone size: -
V gene: TRBV7-9
J gene: TRBJ2-7

CDR3 DNA: TGTGCCAGCAGCTCCCAGGGTTACAATGAGCAGTTCTTC
CDR3 protein: CASSSQGYNEQFF
D gene: -
clone size: few
V gene: TRBV7-8
J gene: TRBJ2-1

CDR3 DNA: TGTGCCACCAGCAGAGTCCAGGGGGAGCAGTACTTC
CDR3 protein: CATSRVQGEQYF
D gene: -
clone size: -
V gene: TRBV15
J gene: TRBJ2-7

CDR3 DNA: TGTGCCAGCAGCTTGGGGACAGGGCGCAACGAGCAGTACTTC
CDR3 protein: CASSLGTGRNEQYF
D gene: TRBD1
clone size: -
V gene: TRBV7-2
J gene: TRBJ2-7

CDR3 DNA: TGTGCCAGCAGGCGACAGGGAGACCCAGTTGAAGCTTTCTTT
CDR3 protein: CASRRQGDPVEAFF
D gene: TRBD1
clone size: -
V gene: TRBV27
J gene: TRBJ1-1

CDR3 DNA: TGTGCCAGCAGCCAAGAAATAGGAGGTCTAGCGGGGGGGCCCCAAGAGACCCAGTACTTC
CDR3 protein: CASSQEIGGLAGGPQETQYF
D gene: TRBD2
clone size: -
V gene: TRBV4-2
J gene: TRBJ2-5

CDR3 DNA: TGTGCCAGCAAGAAGGGGTCCCAGCCGGCCAAAAACATTCAGTACTTC
CDR3 protein: CASKKGSQPAKNIQYF
D gene: -
clone size: -
V gene: TRBV28
J gene: TRBJ2-4

CDR3 DNA: TGCGCCAGCAGCCAAGAGGGGCGGGGTACTGAAGCTTTCTTT
CDR3 protein: CASSQEGRGTEAFF
D gene: -
clone size: -
V gene: TRBV4-1
J gene: TRBJ1-1

CDR3 DNA: TGTGCCAGCAAACTAGCGGGGTCCTACGAGCAGTACTTC
CDR3 protein: CASKLAGSYEQYF
D gene: TRBD2
clone size: -
V gene: TRBV7-2
J gene: TRBJ2-7

CDR3 DNA: TGTGCCAGCAGCTCGATTACCGGGACAGTTGAAGCTTTCTTT
CDR3 protein: CASSSITGTVEAFF
D gene: TRBD1
clone size: -
V gene: TRBV11-2
J gene: TRBJ1-1

CDR3 DNA: TGTGCCAGCAGCTTGGGGCTCACCGAAACCTACGAGCAGTACTTC
CDR3 protein: CASSLGLTETYEQYF
D gene: -
clone size: -
V gene: TRBV7-9
J gene: TRBJ2-7

CDR3 DNA: TGTGCCTGGAGTCGGACAGCCCGGGACACTGAAGCTTTCTTT
CDR3 protein: CAWSRTARDTEAFF
D gene: -
clone size: -
V gene: TRBV30
J gene: TRBJ1-1

CDR3 DNA: TGCGCCAGCAGCCCCACCGGGACTCCGGGGGGCAATGAGCAGTTCTTC
CDR3 protein: CASSPTGTPGGNEQFF
D gene: TRBD2
clone size: -
V gene: TRBV5-1
J gene: TRBJ2-1

CDR3 DNA: TGTGCCAGCAGCTTAGCAGGGGGTCCCGCTGAAGCTTTCTTT
CDR3 protein: CASSLAGGPAEAFF
D gene: -
clone size: -
V gene: TRBV7-9
J gene: TRBJ1-1

CDR3 DNA: TGTGCCAGCAGTAGCGGGCGGACCGTCGGGGAGACCCAGTACTTC
CDR3 protein: CASSSGRTVGETQYF
D gene: -
clone size: -
V gene: TRBV25-1
J gene: TRBJ2-5

CDR3 DNA: TGTGCCAGCAGTGAGACGGGAGCCCCGGGCACAGATACGCAGTATTTT
CDR3 protein: CASSETGAPGTDTQYF
D gene: -
clone size: -
V gene: TRBV2
J gene: TRBJ2-3

CDR3 DNA: TGTGCCAGCAGCGTAACCGGGACAGGTACCGGGGAGCTGTTTTTT
CDR3 protein: CASSVTGTGTGELFF
D gene: TRBD1
clone size: -
V gene: TRBV9
J gene: TRBJ2-2

CDR3 DNA: TGTGCCAGCAGTAAGACCGGGGGGTACGAGCAGTACTTC
CDR3 protein: CASSKTGGYEQYF
D gene: TRBD2
clone size: -
V gene: TRBV7-3
J gene: TRBJ2-7

CDR3 DNA: TGTGCCAGCTCGGGACACTACAATCAGCCCCAGCATTTT
CDR3 protein: CASSGHYNQPQHF
D gene: -
clone size: -
V gene: TRBV18
J gene: TRBJ1-5

CDR3 DNA: TGTGCCAGCTCACCACCTAGCCAAGAGACCCAGTACTTC
CDR3 protein: CASSPPSQETQYF
D gene: -
clone size: -
V gene: TRBV18
J gene: TRBJ2-5

CDR3 DNA: TGTGCCAGCAAAGGACAGGGGGCGCCCGCTGAAGCTTTCTTT
CDR3 protein: CASKGQGAPAEAFF
D gene: TRBD1
clone size: -
V gene: TRBV25-1
J gene: TRBJ1-1

CDR3 DNA: TGTGCCAGCAGCCAAGTGGGCGGGGTGACGTACCAAGAGACCCAGTACTTC
CDR3 protein: CASSQVGGVTYQETQYF
D gene: -
clone size: few
V gene: TRBV4-2
J gene: TRBJ2-5

CDR3 DNA: TGTGCTAGCAGCTCCGGCAGGGGCTCTGGGGCCAACGTCCTGACTTTC
CDR3 protein: CASSSGRGSGANVLTF
D gene: -
clone size: -
V gene: TRBV7-7
J gene: TRBJ2-6

CDR3 DNA: TGTGCCAGCAGCTTACAAGTCGGGAACGAGCAGTACTTC
CDR3 protein: CASSLQVGNEQYF
D gene: -
clone size: -
V gene: TRBV11-2
J gene: TRBJ2-7

CDR3 DNA: TGTGCCATCAGTGCCGGGCAGGGAAGCTCCTACGAGCAGTACTTC
CDR3 protein: CAISAGQGSSYEQYF
D gene: -
clone size: -
V gene: TRBV10-3
J gene: TRBJ2-7

CDR3 DNA: TGTGCCAGCCGCGGGACCCCCGCTGAAAAACTGTTTTTT
CDR3 protein: CASRGTPAEKLFF
D gene: -
clone size: -
V gene: TRBV18
J gene: TRBJ1-4

CDR3 DNA: TGTGCCAGCAGCCGGGTGGATAGCGGGAGTACCGGGGAGCTGTTTTTT
CDR3 protein: CASSRVDSGSTGELFF
D gene: TRBD2
clone size: -
V gene: TRBV5-4
J gene: TRBJ2-2

CDR3 DNA: TGTGCCAGCAGCCCTACCGGGGGGGCCAATGAGCAGTTCTTC
CDR3 protein: CASSPTGGANEQFF
D gene: TRBD2
clone size: -
V gene: TRBV9
J gene: TRBJ2-1

CDR3 DNA: TGTGCCAGCAGCAGGACAGGGTCCCACGAGCAGTACTTC
CDR3 protein: CASSRTGSHEQYF
D gene: TRBD1
clone size: -
V gene: TRBV27
J gene: TRBJ2-7

CDR3 DNA: TGTGCCAGCAGCGACTCCCCTAGCGGGGGTTTGACAGATACGCAGTATTTT
CDR3 protein: CASSDSPSGGLTDTQYF
D gene: TRBD2
clone size: -
V gene: TRBV7-2
J gene: TRBJ2-3

CDR3 DNA: TGTGCCAGCAGCGTAGGAGGGGGGGGATACAATGAGCAGTTCTTC
CDR3 protein: CASSVGGGGYNEQFF
D gene: -
clone size: -
V gene: TRBV9
J gene: TRBJ2-1

CDR3 DNA: TGCGCCAGCAGCCAAGACCCAGGGGGTATCGAAAAACTGTTTTTT
CDR3 protein: CASSQDPGGIEKLFF
D gene: TRBD1
clone size: -
V gene: TRBV4-1
J gene: TRBJ1-4

CDR3 DNA: TGTGCCAGTAGTATCCTCCAGGGGAGCTCCTACGAGCAGTACTTC
CDR3 protein: CASSILQGSSYEQYF
D gene: -
clone size: -
V gene: TRBV19
J gene: TRBJ2-7

CDR3 DNA: TGTGCCAGCAGTTATAGCGGCTCTAAAGAGACCCAGTACTTC
CDR3 protein: CASSYSGSKETQYF
D gene: -
clone size: -
V gene: TRBV6-5
J gene: TRBJ2-5

CDR3 DNA: TGCAGCGTTGAAAGGGGCTTCACAGGGGACTACACTGAAGCTTTCTTT
CDR3 protein: CSVERGFTGDYTEAFF
D gene: TRBD1
clone size: -
V gene: TRBV29-1
J gene: TRBJ1-1

CDR3 DNA: TGCGCCAGCAGCTTGGGACTAGCGGGGGGGCCTAACACCGGGGAGCTGTTTTTT
CDR3 protein: CASSLGLAGGPNTGELFF
D gene: TRBD2
clone size: -
V gene: TRBV5-1
J gene: TRBJ2-2

CDR3 DNA: TGTGCCAGCAGCGACCACAGGGAGAACACTGAAGCTTTCTTT
CDR3 protein: CASSDHRENTEAFF
D gene: -
clone size: -
V gene: TRBV9
J gene: TRBJ1-1

CDR3 DNA: TGTGCCAGCAGCGGACTAGCGGGGGGTGAAAATGAGCAGTTCTTC
CDR3 protein: CASSGLAGGENEQFF
D gene: TRBD2
clone size: -
V gene: TRBV5-4
J gene: TRBJ2-1

CDR3 DNA: TGTGCCAGCAGCTCCAGGGACAGGGTGGGCGGCTACACCTTC
CDR3 protein: CASSSRDRVGGYTF
D gene: TRBD1
clone size: -
V gene: TRBV7-2
J gene: TRBJ1-2